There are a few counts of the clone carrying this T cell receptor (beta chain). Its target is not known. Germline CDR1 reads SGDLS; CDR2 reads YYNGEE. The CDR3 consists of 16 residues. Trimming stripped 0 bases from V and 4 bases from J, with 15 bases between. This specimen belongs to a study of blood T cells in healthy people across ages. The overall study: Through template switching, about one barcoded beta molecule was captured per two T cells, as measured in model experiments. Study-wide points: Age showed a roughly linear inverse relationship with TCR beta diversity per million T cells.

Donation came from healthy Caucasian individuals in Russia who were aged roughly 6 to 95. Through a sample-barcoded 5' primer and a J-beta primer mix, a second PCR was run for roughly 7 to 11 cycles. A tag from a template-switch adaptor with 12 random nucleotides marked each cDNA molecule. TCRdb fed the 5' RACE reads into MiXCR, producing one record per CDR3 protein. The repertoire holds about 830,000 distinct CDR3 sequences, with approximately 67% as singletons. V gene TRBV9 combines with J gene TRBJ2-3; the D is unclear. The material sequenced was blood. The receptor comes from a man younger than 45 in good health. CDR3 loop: CASSVAGSRLPDTQYF. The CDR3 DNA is TGTGCCAGCAGCGTAGCTGGAAGCCGACTCCCAGATACGCAGTATTTT.